This record covers a single TCR beta chain. The study recruited exposed participants who had met a COVID-19 case within 2 weeks before entry. TCRdb keeps only in-frame clones here, not all; method: immunoSEQ multiplex PCR. Among 200,000 to 300,000 clones listed, about 80% were seen once. V shed 3 bases and J shed 4 bases, with 15 bases lying between them. There are 14 residues in the CDR3. The V gene's germline CDR1 is DFQATT and CDR2 SNEGSKA (reference sequence). The sample is drawn from a study of blood T cell repertoires in COVID-19. Study overall: Sites across the United States, Italy and Spain contributed samples from acute and convalescent COVID-19.

The rearrangement links TRBV20-1 to TRBJ2-5; perhaps TRBD1 as D (5 bases). The sample comprised PBMCs or T cells enriched from blood (not recorded which). The TCR comes from a woman between 35 and 50 years old who had been exposed to COVID-19. The CDR3 bases are TGCAGTGCTAGTACTCAGGGCCCAGGAGAGACCCAGTACTTC. Translated, it gives CSASTQGPGETQYF.